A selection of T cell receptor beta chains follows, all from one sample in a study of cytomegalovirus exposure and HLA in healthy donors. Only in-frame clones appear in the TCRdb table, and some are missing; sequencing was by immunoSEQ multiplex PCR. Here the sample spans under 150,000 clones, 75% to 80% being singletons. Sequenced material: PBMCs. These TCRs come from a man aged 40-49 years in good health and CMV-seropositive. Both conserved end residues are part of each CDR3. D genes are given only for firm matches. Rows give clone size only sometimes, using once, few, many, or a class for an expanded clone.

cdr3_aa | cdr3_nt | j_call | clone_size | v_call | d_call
CASNERDHYEQYF | TGTGCCAGCAATGAACGGGATCACTACGAGCAGTACTTC | TRBJ2-7 | once | TRBV28 | -
CASSPRAVARVGNEQFF | TGTGCCAGCAGTCCCCGGGCCGTAGCGAGAGTGGGCAATGAGCAGTTCTTC | TRBJ2-1 | - | TRBV27 | -
CASSDTRLPLRAFF | TGTGCCAGCAGTGACACCCGACTGCCCCTCCGAGCTTTCTTT | TRBJ1-1 | - | TRBV6-1 | -
CASSQKTEMKKLFF | TGCGCCAGCAGCCAAAAGACTGAGATGAAAAAACTGTTTTTT | TRBJ1-4 | - | TRBV5-1 | -
CASSLGSTAAGELFF | TGCGCCAGCAGCTTGGGGTCCACAGCCGCCGGGGAGCTGTTTTTT | TRBJ2-2 | - | TRBV5-1 | -
CASTIGLDSDEQYF | TGTGCCAGCACCATTGGATTAGATAGCGACGAGCAGTACTTC | TRBJ2-7 | - | TRBV5-6 | -
CASSERRTGTDTQYF | TGTGCCAGCAGTGAACGGCGGACAGGGACCGATACGCAGTATTTT | TRBJ2-3 | - | TRBV6-1 | TRBD1
CASSRSGSEETQYF | TGTGCCAGCAGCCGTAGCGGGAGTGAAGAGACCCAGTACTTC | TRBJ2-5 | - | TRBV7-8 | TRBD2
CASSTQQGTGELFF | TGTGCCAGTAGTACCCAACAGGGAACCGGGGAGCTGTTTTTT | TRBJ2-2 | - | TRBV19 | -
CASSPAGLPYEQYF | TGTGCCAGTAGTCCGGCAGGGCTACCCTACGAGCAGTACTTC | TRBJ2-7 | few | TRBV19 | -
CASSQDSSSYNEQFF | TGTGCCAGCAGCCAAGACTCGAGCTCCTACAATGAGCAGTTCTTC | TRBJ2-1 | - | TRBV7-7 | -
CASSAGGGQPQHF | TGTGCCAGCAGCGCAGGAGGCGGCCAGCCCCAGCATTTT | TRBJ1-5 | - | TRBV6-6 | -
CASSLAGPGNTIYF | TGTGCCAGCAGCTTGGCGGGCCCTGGAAACACCATATATTTT | TRBJ1-3 | - | TRBV7-9 | -
CASRLASYEQYF | TGTGCCAGCCGCTTGGCCAGCTACGAGCAGTACTTC | TRBJ2-7 | once | TRBV2 | -
CASSLRSAGELFF | TGTGCCAGCAGCTTAAGGAGTGCCGGGGAGCTGTTTTTC | TRBJ2-2 | - | TRBV7-8 | -
CASSPPGLPTDTQYF | TGTGCCAGCTCACCCCCGGGACTACCCACAGATACGCAGTATTTT | TRBJ2-3 | - | TRBV18 | TRBD2
CASSYRSSGRTDTQYF | TGTGCCAGCAGCTATCGCTCTAGCGGGAGAACAGATACGCAGTATTTT | TRBJ2-3 | - | TRBV5-4 | TRBD2
CASSDPDRSNYGYTF | TGTGCCAGCAGTGACCCCGACAGGTCTAACTATGGCTACACCTTC | TRBJ1-2 | - | TRBV2 | -
CASSAGQGEQYF | TGTGCCAGCAGCGCCGGACAGGGCGAGCAGTACTTC | TRBJ2-7 | - | TRBV9 | TRBD1
CASSSQGNTEAFF | TGTGCCAGCAGCTCCCAGGGGAACACTGAAGCTTTCTTT | TRBJ1-1 | - | TRBV7-2 | -
CASNSGRRYEQYF | TGTGCCAGCAATAGCGGGAGGCGGTACGAGCAGTACTTC | TRBJ2-7 | - | TRBV28 | TRBD2
CASSRQEQETQYF | TGTGCCAGCAGTCGACAGGAACAAGAGACCCAGTACTTC | TRBJ2-5 | - | TRBV7-2 | -
CASLAVATGNTEAFF | TGTGCCAGTCTGGCTGTTGCTACGGGGAACACTGAAGCTTTCTTT | TRBJ1-1 | few | TRBV19 | -
CASSPTTGGRQPQHF | TGTGCCAGCTCACCAACCACAGGGGGCAGGCAGCCCCAGCATTTT | TRBJ1-5 | - | TRBV18 | TRBD1
CASSLGGLTSLFYEQYF | TGTGCCAGCAGCTTAGGAGGACTAACAAGCCTTTTCTACGAGCAGTACTTC | TRBJ2-7 | - | TRBV7-8 | -
CASSQDPSSNTEAFF | TGTGCCAGCAGCCAAGACCCCTCCTCGAACACTGAAGCTTTCTTT | TRBJ1-1 | - | TRBV4-2 | -
CASSLVGEEQPQHF | TGCGCCAGCAGCTTGGTAGGGGAAGAACAGCCCCAGCATTTT | TRBJ1-5 | few | TRBV5-1 | -
CASSALLSGRKTYEQYF | TGTGCCAGCAGCGCTCTCTTAAGCGGGAGAAAGACCTACGAGCAGTACTTC | TRBJ2-7 | - | TRBV7-8 | TRBD2
CASSFWTGGGNEQFF | TGTGCCAGCAGTTTCTGGACAGGGGGCGGGAATGAGCAGTTCTTC | TRBJ2-1 | - | TRBV27 | TRBD1
CASSHGTEQYF | TGTGCCAGCAGCCACGGCACGGAGCAGTACTTC | TRBJ2-5 | - | TRBV6-5 | -
CASSAPGQVRSPLHF | TGTGCCAGTAGTGCTCCGGGACAGGTCAGGTCACCCCTCCACTTT | TRBJ1-6 | once | TRBV19 | TRBD1
CASSIIMSRAQAYGYTF | TGTGCCAGTAGTATTATAATGTCCAGGGCCCAAGCCTATGGCTACACCTTC | TRBJ1-2 | - | TRBV19 | -
CASSSRQVNTGELFF | TGCGCCAGCAGCTCCCGACAGGTGAACACCGGGGAGCTGTTTTTT | TRBJ2-2 | - | TRBV5-1 | -
CASSRAGTSYNEQFF | TGTGCCAGTAGTCGCGCCGGGACTAGCTACAATGAGCAGTTCTTC | TRBJ2-1 | - | TRBV19 | TRBD2
CASSLGHRDYGYTF | TGTGCCAGCAGCTTGGGGCACAGGGATTATGGCTACACCTTC | TRBJ1-2 | few | TRBV5-4 | -
CASSLYRGTDTQYF | TGCGCCAGCAGCCTCTACAGGGGCACAGATACGCAGTATTTT | TRBJ2-3 | once | TRBV4-3 | -
CASSFGPGFAYNEQFF | - | TRBJ2-1 | few | TRBV5-5 | -
CARRGGIGNTIYF | TGTGCCAGGCGGGGGGGGATCGGAAACACCATATATTTT | TRBJ1-3 | - | TRBV6-5 | -
CASSFAQGNSPLHF | TGTGCCAGCAGTTTCGCGCAGGGTAATTCACCCCTCCACTTT | TRBJ1-6 | - | TRBV28 | -
CATIQRTARAQYF | TGTGCCACTATACAAAGGACAGCGAGGGCCCAGTACTTC | TRBJ2-7 | - | TRBV5-3 | -